The 25 T cell receptor beta chains listed next were all sequenced from one sample in a study of blood T cell repertoires in COVID-19. Assay: immunoSEQ multiplex PCR; the TCRdb copy retains only in-frame clones and omits some. This sample has a few hundred thousand clones, with approximately 78% found just once. Sequenced sample: peripheral blood. Receptors originate from a woman aged 18-35 years with acute or convalescent COVID-19.

CDR3 DNA: TGTGCCAGCAGCCCCAGGGTGAACTATGGCTACACCTTC. Translated, it gives CASSPRVNYGYTF. The chain has TRBV12-3 or TRBV12-4 and TRBJ1-2; a weak D match, TRBD1 (5 bases). The CDR3 is made up of 13 amino acids. The V and J ends lost 6 bases and 2 bases respectively, with 10 bases between them.

Here the CDR3 reads CASTRDSWYEQYF. DNA for the CDR3: TGTGCCAGCACTCGGGACTCATGGTACGAGCAGTACTTC. This chain uses TRBV11-2 with TRBJ2-7; weak D call: TRBD2 (6 bases). V was trimmed by 7 bases and J by 4 bases, leaving 14 bases between them. Germline-derived CDR1 and CDR2 are SGHAT and FQNNGV. This CDR3 has 13 residues.

V usage is TRBV19 and J usage is TRBJ2-3; TRBD2 matches 7 bases. V shed 8 bases, J shed 4 bases, and the junction held 12 bases outside the gene matches. There are 15 residues in the CDR3. CDR1 is LNHDA, CDR2 SQIVND, per germline (reference sequence). The CDR3 region has the DNA TGTGCCAGTGGGGGGGTGGCAGGGCGAGCAGATACGCAGTATTTT. Its protein product is CASGGVAGRADTQYF.

The chain recombines TRBV5-1 with TRBJ1-4, with D maybe TRBD1 (6 bases). CDR1 is SGHRS and CDR2 is YFSETQ in the germline V gene. Trimming left V 4 bases short and J 5 bases short, with 12 bases between. CDR3 length: 14 amino acids. The CDR3 coding sequence is TGCGCCAGCAGCCAACAGGGTGGAAATGAAAAACTGTTTTTT. Translation gives CASSQQGGNEKLFF.

The genes are TRBV11-2 and TRBJ1-6; tentative D call: TRBD1 (6 bases). Germline CDR1 SGHAT, CDR2 FQNNGV. Trimming removed 0 bases from V and 7 bases from J, with 13 bases in between. The CDR3 covers 16 residues. CDR3 in DNA: TGTGCCAGCAGCTTAGAGGGGGCAGGGGCCAATTCACCCCTCCACTTT. Translating gives CASSLEGAGANSPLHF. Together with reference TRBV11-2 and TRBJ1-6, the CDR3 gives the full variable domain: EAGVAQSPRYKIIEKRQSVAFWCNPISGHATLYWYQQILGQGPKLLIQFQNNGVVDDSQLPKDRFSAERLKGVDSTLKIQPAKLEDSAVYLCASSLEGAGANSPLHFGNGTRLTVT.

The J gene is TRBJ2-2, the V gene TRBV5-6; 9 nucleotides align to TRBD1. Germline values: CDR1 SGHDT, CDR2 YYEEEE. Trimming at V came to 0 bases and at J to 3 bases, leaving 9 bases not matched to a gene. The CDR3 is made up of 18 amino acids. This CDR3 reads CASSLGVHWTGDTGELFF. Written as DNA, the CDR3 is TGTGCCAGCAGCTTGGGGGTCCATTGGACAGGGGACACCGGGGAGCTGTTTTTT.

This clone came up a few times. The rearrangement links TRBV18 to TRBJ1-1; D might be TRBD1 (6 bases). The V gene lost 6 bases and the J gene lost 3 bases, with 11 bases spanning the gap. CDR1 KGHSH and CDR2 LQKENI come from the germline V gene. This CDR3 is 13 amino acids long. The CDR3: CASSTNRDTEAFF. The CDR3 DNA reads as TGTGCCAGCTCCACCAACAGGGACACTGAAGCTTTCTTT.

This chain links TRBV3-1 (or the pseudogene TRBV3-2) with TRBJ2-7; 13 bases fit TRBD2. Germline-derived CDR1 and CDR2 are LGHDT and YNNKEL (reference sequence). The CDR3 is 16 amino acids. J was trimmed by 7 bases and V by 5 bases; bases with no gene match: 11. CDR3 nucleotide sequence: TGTGCCAGCAGCTCGGGACTAGCGGGACTTCGTAGGGAGCAGTACTTC. Its translation is CASSSGLAGLRREQYF.

The rearrangement joins TRBV30 to TRBJ2-1; D possibly corresponds to TRBD1 (6 bases). The CDR3 spans 13 residues. Germline lookup yields CDR1 GTSNPN and CDR2 SVGIG (reference sequence). V lost 2 bases, J lost 9 bases, and 14 bases lay in between. The chain's CDR3 is CAWSTVAGAEQFF. For the CDR3, the DNA is TGTGCCTGGAGTACTGTAGCAGGGGCTGAGCAGTTCTTC.

As regards this clone: One junction end disagrees with the germline gene, perhaps due to a read error. This rearrangement joins TRBV11-2 to TRBJ2-7; D perhaps matches TRBD2 (8 bases). Looked up from germline, CDR1 is SGHAT and CDR2 is FQNNGV. This CDR3 region has 12 residues. In DNA, the CDR3 is TGTGCCAGCAGCTGGGACGGGGGGGACAGTCTTTTC. Translation: CASSWDGGDSLF.

This chain connects TRBV30 to TRBJ1-2; D ambiguous. V was pared by 0 bases and J by 4 bases, with 9 bases between. Germline V gene data show CDR1 as GTSNPN and CDR2 as SVGIG (reference sequence). The CDR3 loop spans 13 amino acids. The CDR3 loop reads CAWSVSPSYGYTF. The CDR3 DNA sequence: TGTGCCTGGAGTGTAAGTCCGAGCTATGGCTACACCTTC.

On this clone: Mismatch with germline at one junction end may stem from a read error. The V call is TRBV6-1, the J call TRBJ2-7, with 13 positions matching TRBD2. Germline loops: CDR1 MNHNS, CDR2 SASEGT. There are 12 residues in the CDR3. The CDR3 nucleotides read TGTGCCAGCAGTGAAGAACCGGGACTAGCGGGATTC. It translates to CASSEEPGLAGF.

This chain uses TRBV5-1 with TRBJ2-2; 9 bases agree with TRBD1. This CDR3 comprises 15 residues. Germline trimming cut 6 bases from V and 11 bases from J; bases unmatched to any gene: 14. Germline CDR1 and CDR2: SGHRS and YFSETQ. The chain's CDR3 is CASMRPQGAKGELFF. CDR3 DNA sequence: TGCGCCAGCATGAGGCCACAGGGGGCGAAGGGAGAGCTGTTTTTT.

The chain uses TRBV19 and TRBJ1-1, with D perhaps matching TRBD1 (5 bases). CDR3 length: 21 residues. Germline V gene sequence: CDR1 LNHDA, CDR2 SQIVND (reference sequence). V was clipped by 2 bases and J by 0 bases, with 28 bases between them. Here the CDR3 DNA reads TGTGCCAGTAGTATATCTGGAGTGATGCAGGGTATGAGAAACATGAACACTGAAGCTTTCTTT. Its protein product is CASSISGVMQGMRNMNTEAFF.

This chain uses TRBV7-9 with TRBJ1-5, with TRBD1 as a possible D gene (6 bases). V was cut by 1 base and J by 4 bases, with 14 bases left in between. CDR3 length: 16 amino acids. The germline CDR1 and CDR2 sequences are SEHNR and FQNEAQ (reference sequence). The CDR3 sequence: CASSLGPGEGNQPQHF. CDR3 bases: TGTGCCAGCAGCTTAGGTCCAGGGGAAGGGAATCAGCCCCAGCATTTT.

The V call is TRBV2, the J call TRBJ2-5; no firm D call. Germline assignment: CDR1 SNHLY and CDR2 FYNNEI. This CDR3 is built from 12 residues. Trimming pared 10 bases from V and 7 bases from J, leaving 16 bases between. The CDR3 is CATEPGAGTQYF. The CDR3 region has the DNA TGTGCCACCGAGCCCGGTGCCGGGACCCAGTACTTC.

This clone has just one count. The J gene is TRBJ1-5, the V gene TRBV7-9; 7 bases are a match to TRBD1. Germline V CDR1 and CDR2: SEHNR, FQNEAQ (reference sequence). The ends lost 5 bases at V and 3 bases at J; junction bases unmatched: 4. The CDR3 is 14 residues long. In nucleotides, the CDR3 is TGTGCCAGCAGCAGACAGGGCGACAATCAGCCCCAGCATTTT. Protein product: CASSRQGDNQPQHF.

This clone appeared a single time. The chain couples TRBV3-1 (or the pseudogene TRBV3-2) to TRBJ1-2; D might be TRBD1 (5 bases). The V gene lost 3 bases and the J gene lost 7 bases, with 18 bases spanning the gap. The CDR3 is made up of 15 amino acids. Germline CDR1 reads LGHDT; CDR2 reads YNNKEL (reference sequence). CDR3 bases: TGTGCCAGCAGCCAGTCGGCGGGGGTGGGCAGTGGCTACACCTTC. Its protein product is CASSQSAGVGSGYTF.

J is TRBJ2-4 and V is TRBV6-6; D may be TRBD2 (5 bases). There are 14 residues in the CDR3. The V end was cut by 0 bases, the J end by 9 bases, with 12 bases between. CDR1 and CDR2 (germline): MNHNY, SVGAGI (reference sequence). CDR3 residues: CASSYSVGSVIQYF. In nucleotides, the CDR3 is TGTGCCAGCAGTTACTCGGTGGGTAGCGTCATTCAGTACTTC.

The chain links TRBV9 to TRBJ2-1, with 7 bases lining up with TRBD2. V lost 0 bases, J lost 8 bases, and 14 bases stayed unmatched. Germline CDR1 reads SGDLS; CDR2 reads YYNGEE. The CDR3 is made up of 17 amino acids. As DNA, the CDR3 is TGTGCCAGCAGCGTAGCTGTGCTAGCGGACTCGGCGGATGAGCAGTTCTTC. It is translated as CASSVAVLADSADEQFF.

This clone was detected many times. The gene calls are TRBV10-2 and TRBJ2-7, with TRBD1 matching over 8 bases. The germline V gene encodes CDR1 WSHSY and CDR2 SAAADI. Trimming removed 3 bases from V and 7 bases from J; junction bases left unmatched: 2. There are 12 residues in the CDR3. The CDR3 reads CASSDRGHEQYF. As DNA, the CDR3 is TGCGCCAGCAGTGACAGGGGGCATGAGCAGTACTTC.

The J gene is TRBJ1-1, the V gene TRBV5-6; maybe TRBD1 (6 bases). This CDR3 spans 12 amino acids. V shed 0 bases and J shed 9 bases, with 9 bases lying between them. CDR1 and CDR2 (germline): SGHDT, YYEEEE. This CDR3 is CASSLGDTQAFF. DNA of the CDR3: TGTGCCAGCAGCTTGGGGGACACCCAAGCTTTCTTT.

This rearrangement joins TRBV30 to TRBJ2-2, with TRBD2 matching 8 bases. The V gene's germline CDR1 is GTSNPN and CDR2 SVGIG (reference sequence). Losses at the gene ends were 2 bases for V and 3 bases for J; bases not matched to a gene: 8. This CDR3 region has 16 residues. DNA for the CDR3: TGTGCCTGGAGTACCCCCGGGGGGGCGGACACCGGGGAGCTGTTTTTT. Translated: CAWSTPGGADTGELFF. Supplemented by reference TRBV30 and TRBJ2-2, the full variable domain reads SQTIHQWPATLVQPVGSPLSLECTVEGTSNPNLYWYRQAAGRGLQLLFYSVGIGQISSEVPQNLSASRPQDRQFILSSKKLLLSDSGFYLCAWSTPGGADTGELFFGEGSRLTVL.

The rearrangement uses TRBV6-2 or TRBV6-3 and TRBJ2-2; D might be TRBD1 (7 bases). This CDR3 comprises 16 residues. Trimming took off 0 bases at V and 4 bases at J, with 12 bases between the two ends. Germline V gene data show CDR1 as MNHEY and CDR2 as SVGEGT. CDR3 in amino acids: CASSYSEGAFTGELFF. The CDR3 nucleotides are TGTGCCAGCAGTTACTCGGAGGGGGCGTTCACCGGGGAGCTGTTTTTT.

This sequence joins TRBV6-2 or TRBV6-3 and TRBJ1-5; D not resolved. CDR3 size: 16 residues. Germline V gene data show CDR1 as MNHEY and CDR2 as SVGEGT. V lost 3 bases, J lost 5 bases, and 17 bases lay in between. CDR3: CASSYRTRSGDQPQHF. CDR3 nucleotide sequence: TGTGCCAGCAGTTATAGGACGCGGTCCGGGGATCAGCCCCAGCATTTT.